These 14 T cell receptor beta chains came from one sample sequenced in a study of regulatory T cells in long-lasting Graves disease. Researchers made TCR beta libraries by using iRepertoire HTBI primers and running Arm-PCR on CDR3 regions. Via MiXCR, TCRdb re-called the multiplex PCR reads, giving one row per CDR3 protein. This table has more than 300,000 distinct CDR3 sequences, around 16% appearing once. Time point: newly diagnosed GD, antithyroid drugs for less than 3 months. With RNA extracted from PBMCs as input, the TCR library was made. The same sample was also used in a study of T cells in Graves' hyperthyroidism and ophthalmopathy.

Sequences were derived from peripheral blood mononuclear cells (PBMCs), sampled at new diagnosis, from a patient treated with antithyroid drugs. The receptors come from a woman aged 18-35 years with Graves disease.

This clonotype was counted many times. The chain joins TRBV12-3 or TRBV12-4 to TRBJ2-1; 9 bases agree with TRBD1. The CDR3 has 16 amino acids. J lost 7 bases, V lost 1 base, and 8 bases had no gene match. The CDR3 loop reads CASSLVTGQGWNEQFF. The CDR3 bases are TGTGCCAGCAGTTTAGTCACGGGACAGGGTTGGAATGAGCAGTTCTTC.

This clonotype was counted ten times or more. V gene TRBV30 combines with J gene TRBJ2-7, with D perhaps matching TRBD1 or TRBD2 (5 bases each). V dropped 3 bases and J dropped 5 bases, with 20 bases sitting between them. Germline values: CDR1 GTSNPN, CDR2 SVGIG (reference sequence). This CDR3 has 15 residues. The CDR3 spells CAWSSPTGAADEQYF. CDR3 DNA sequence: TGTGCCTGGAGCTCCCCTACCGGGGCCGCGGACGAGCAGTACTTC.

The chain is built from TRBV7-9 and TRBJ1-2; D is perhaps TRBD1 (6 bases). The V end lost 1 base, the J end lost 6 bases, and 15 bases lay between the germline ends. CDR3 length: 15 amino acids. CDR1 and CDR2 from the germline V gene are SEHNR and FQNEAQ (reference sequence). The CDR3 bases are TGTGCCAGCAGCTTAGGGCCTGTGGGGACACATGGCTACACCTTC. It codes for CASSLGPVGTHGYTF.

This clonotype was found many times. The chain is built from TRBV20-1 and TRBJ2-1; 13 bases line up with TRBD2. Trimming cost V 2 bases and J 4 bases; bases outside gene matches: 8. CDR1 DFQATT and CDR2 SNEGSKA come from the germline V gene (reference sequence). The CDR3 has 17 amino acids. CDR3: CSARTTGTSGMYNEQFF. In nucleotides, the CDR3 is TGCAGTGCTAGAACAACGGGGACTAGCGGGATGTACAATGAGCAGTTCTTC.

The sample holds many counts of this clonotype. V usage is TRBV20-1 and J usage is TRBJ2-1; TRBD2 matches at 11 bases. Germline CDR1 reads DFQATT; CDR2 reads SNEGSKA (reference sequence). The CDR3 is made up of 17 amino acids. Trimming cost V 5 bases and J 0 bases; bases outside gene matches: 9. Written as DNA, the CDR3 is TGCAGTGCTCACAACCCAGGGACTAGCGGCTCCTACAATGAGCAGTTCTTC. Amino acid sequence: CSAHNPGTSGSYNEQFF.

In its sample, this clonotype was seen many times. The V and J genes are TRBV28 and TRBJ2-6, with D unresolved. Germline V CDR1 and CDR2: MDHEN, SYDVKM. V was clipped by 5 bases and J by 0 bases, with 11 bases between them. CDR3 length equals 16 residues. The chain's CDR3 is CASSTLRISGANVLTF. The CDR3 DNA is TGTGCCAGCAGTACTCTCCGGATCTCTGGGGCCAACGTCCTGACTTTC.

The chain is built from TRBV7-9 and TRBJ2-6; no definite D call. Germline CDR1 SEHNR, CDR2 FQNEAQ (reference sequence). This CDR3 comprises 17 residues. V gave up 1 base and J gave up 0 bases, with 10 bases separating them. This CDR3 is CASSLGASPSGANVLTF. In nucleotides, the CDR3 is TGTGCCAGCAGCTTAGGCGCCAGTCCCTCTGGGGCCAACGTCCTGACTTTC. The whole variable domain, remainder taken from reference TRBV7-9 and TRBJ2-6, is DTGVSQNPRHKITKRGQNVTFRCDPISEHNRLYWYRQTLGQGPEFLTYFQNEAQLEKSRLLSDRFSAERPKGSFSTLEIQRTEQGDSAMYLCASSLGASPSGANVLTFGAGSRLTVL.

This clonotype has ten or more counts. The V and J genes are TRBV7-2 and TRBJ2-7; 11 nucleotides match TRBD2. Germline loops: CDR1 SGHTA, CDR2 FQGNSA. This CDR3 has 17 amino acids. Trimming took 5 bases from V and 7 from J; bases not matched to a gene: 16. The CDR3 DNA sequence: TGTGCCAGCAGCCCCGGGACTAGCGGAGCCAGCTTGGGGGAGCAGTACTTC. This encodes CASSPGTSGASLGEQYF.

The chain couples TRBV5-8 to TRBJ2-7, with D perhaps given as TRBD1 or TRBD2 (5 bases each). V was shortened by 0 bases and J by 2 bases, with 9 bases between the two germline ends. The germline V gene has CDR1 SGHTS and CDR2 YDEGEE. The CDR3 is 14 amino acids. The CDR3 sequence is CASSLEGRAYEQYF. CDR3 sequence (DNA): TGTGCCAGCAGCTTGGAGGGACGGGCCTACGAGCAGTACTTC. The whole variable domain, filled in from reference TRBV5-8 and TRBJ2-7, reads EAGVTQSPTHLIKTRGQQATLRCSPISGHTSVYWYQQALGLGLQFLLWYDEGEERNRGNFPPRFSGRQFPNYSSELNVNALELEDSALYLCASSLEGRAYEQYFGPGTRLTVT.

This clonotype occurred a few times. This chain links TRBV2 with TRBJ1-3; D gene unclear. The germline CDR1 and CDR2 sequences are SNHLY and FYNNEI. The CDR3 has 15 residues. V was trimmed by 6 bases and J by 1 base, leaving 13 bases between them. Here the CDR3 reads CASSLSPGSGNTIYF. CDR3 coding DNA: TGTGCCAGCAGCCTCTCTCCGGGGTCTGGAAACACCATATATTTT.

Worth noting for this clonotype: Likely a read error: the CDR3 ends without its conserved phenylalanine or tryptophan. The genes are TRBV14 and TRBJ1-6; 8 positions agree with TRBD1. Germline loops: CDR1 SGHDN, CDR2 FVKESK. Trimming took 4 bases from V and 7 from J; bases not matched to a gene: 6. This CDR3 is built from 15 residues. The chain's CDR3 is CASSPRTGSNSPLHL. The CDR3 bases are TGTGCCAGCAGCCCACGGACAGGGTCCAATTCACCCCTCCACTTG.

With respect to this clonotype: It is likely a read error: a sequence one base away is far more abundant. The chain is built from TRBV11-2 and TRBJ2-1, with D uncertain. The germline gives CDR1 SGHAT, CDR2 FQNNGV. V gave up 0 bases and J gave up 13 bases, with 19 bases separating them. The CDR3 spans 15 residues. The CDR3 region has the DNA TGTGCCAGCAGCTTAGATCCAGGTGTAGACAAGACCCAGTTCTTC. Translated: CASSLDPGVDKTQFF.

This clonotype has at least ten counts. The chain is built from TRBV7-2 and TRBJ2-3; D may be TRBD1 (5 bases). From germline, CDR1 is SGHTA and CDR2 FQGNSA. The V gene lost 1 base and the J gene lost 4 bases, with 27 bases spanning the gap. The CDR3 runs 20 residues. Here the CDR3 DNA reads TGTGCCAGCAGCTTAGATTTCCCAGGGCTGGTCGGGCAAGGCCCAGATACGCAGTATTTT. Protein product: CASSLDFPGLVGQGPDTQYF.

This clonotype was found many times. The chain recombines TRBV11-2 with TRBJ1-5; a weak D match, TRBD1 (5 bases). The CDR3 totals 15 residues. Germline-derived CDR1 and CDR2 are SGHAT and FQNNGV. V lost 1 base and J 4 bases, leaving 11 bases between the germline ends. The CDR3 nucleotides read TGTGCCAGCAGCTTAGGAGGGGTCGGGAATCAGCCCCAGCATTTT. Amino acid sequence: CASSLGGVGNQPQHF. Complete variable domain (other parts from reference TRBV11-2 and TRBJ1-5): EAGVAQSPRYKIIEKRQSVAFWCNPISGHATLYWYQQILGQGPKLLIQFQNNGVVDDSQLPKDRFSAERLKGVDSTLKIQPAKLEDSAVYLCASSLGGVGNQPQHFGDGTRLSIL.